The sequence of this T cell receptor beta chain was determined in a study of blood T cell repertoires in COVID-19. Overall study: Samples representing acute and convalescent COVID-19 were sourced from the United States, Italy and Spain.

Clones were read by immunoSEQ multiplex PCR, and TCRdb kept only the in-frame ones, dropping some. This sample has around 250,000 clones; approximately 85% occur once, and the top ten carry 8.5% to 9.5%. This CDR3 region has 16 residues. With 4 bases removed from V and 8 bases from J, the gap between germline ends came to 18 bases. Germline CDR1 reads LNHNV; CDR2 reads YYDKDF (reference sequence). The chain couples TRBV15 to TRBJ1-6; no definite D call. The sequence was collected from a woman in her fifties or sixties with acute COVID-19. Material for sequencing was PBMCs or T cells enriched from blood (not recorded which). The CDR3 protein is CATSKPLAPSDSPLHF. CDR3 bases: TGTGCCACCAGCAAACCCCTAGCACCTTCGGATTCACCCCTCCACTTT. The entire variable domain, with the rest obtained from reference TRBV15 and TRBJ1-6, is as follows: DAMVIQNPRYQVTQFGKPVTLSCSQTLNHNVMYWYQQKSSQAPKLLFHYYDKDFNNEADTPDNFQSRRPNTSFCFLDIRSPGLGDTAMYLCATSKPLAPSDSPLHFGNGTRLTVT.